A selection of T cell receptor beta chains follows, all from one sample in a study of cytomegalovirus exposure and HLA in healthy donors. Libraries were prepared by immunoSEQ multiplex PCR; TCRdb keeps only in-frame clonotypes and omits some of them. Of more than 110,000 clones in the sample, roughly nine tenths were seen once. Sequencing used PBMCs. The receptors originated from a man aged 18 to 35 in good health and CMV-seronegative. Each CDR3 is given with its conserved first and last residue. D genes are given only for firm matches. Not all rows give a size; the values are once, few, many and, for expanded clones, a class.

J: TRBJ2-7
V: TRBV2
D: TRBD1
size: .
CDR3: CASVDRRTYEQYF
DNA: TGTGCCAGTGTGGACAGGCGCACCTACGAGCAGTACTTC

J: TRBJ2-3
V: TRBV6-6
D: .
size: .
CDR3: CASSGQGTDTQYF
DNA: TGTGCCAGCTCAGGGCAGGGCACAGATACGCAGTATTTT

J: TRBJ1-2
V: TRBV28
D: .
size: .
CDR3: CASSPEQGGGFNYGYTF
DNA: TGTGCCAGCAGCCCCGAACAGGGCGGGGGGTTCAACTATGGCTACACCTTC

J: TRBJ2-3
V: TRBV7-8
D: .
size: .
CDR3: CASSPEPAGSTTDTQYF
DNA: TGTGCCAGCAGCCCCGAACCCGCAGGGTCTACAACAGATACGCAGTATTTT

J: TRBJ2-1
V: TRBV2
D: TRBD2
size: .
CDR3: CASSEAGGSEQFF
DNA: TGTGCCAGCAGTGAGGCGGGCGGGAGTGAGCAGTTCTTC

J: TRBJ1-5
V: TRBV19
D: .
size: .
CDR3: CASHDWVGPPTFYQPQHF
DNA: TGTGCCTCCCACGACTGGGTGGGGCCTCCGACCTTTTATCAGCCCCAGCATTTT

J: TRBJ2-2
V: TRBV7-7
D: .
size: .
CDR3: CASSPLGENTGELFF
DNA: TGTGCCAGCAGCCCTCTCGGGGAGAACACCGGGGAGCTGTTTTTT

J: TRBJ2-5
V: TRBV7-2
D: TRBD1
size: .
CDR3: CASSLGGQPQETQYF
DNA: TGTGCCAGCAGCCTAGGGGGACAGCCCCAAGAGACCCAGTACTTC

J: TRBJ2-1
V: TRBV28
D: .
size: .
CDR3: CASSSPGTAYNEQFF
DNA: TGTGCCAGCAGTTCGCCCGGTACCGCCTACAATGAGCAGTTCTTC

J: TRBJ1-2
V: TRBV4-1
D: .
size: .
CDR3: CASSQIYREYGYTF
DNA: TGCGCCAGCAGCCAAATTTACAGGGAGTATGGCTACACCTTC

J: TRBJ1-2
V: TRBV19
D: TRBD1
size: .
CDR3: CASSIMPGGRGYTF
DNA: TGTGCCAGTAGTATAATGCCAGGGGGTAGAGGCTACACCTTC

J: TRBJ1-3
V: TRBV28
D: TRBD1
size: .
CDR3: CASSVPGTAGNTIYF
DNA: TGTGCCAGCAGTGTCCCCGGGACAGCCGGAAACACCATATATTTT

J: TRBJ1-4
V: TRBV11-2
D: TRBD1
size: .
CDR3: CASRHPGQANEKLFF
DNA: TGTGCCAGCAGACACCCGGGACAGGCTAATGAAAAACTGTTTTTT

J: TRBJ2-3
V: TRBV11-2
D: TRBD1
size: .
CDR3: CASSLFGQGAEDTQYF
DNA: TGTGCCAGCAGCTTATTCGGACAGGGGGCGGAAGATACGCAGTATTTT

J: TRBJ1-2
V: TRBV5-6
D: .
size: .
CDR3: CASSVPDGGQGGYTF
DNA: TGTGCCAGCAGCGTTCCAGACGGAGGTCAAGGCGGCTACACCTTC

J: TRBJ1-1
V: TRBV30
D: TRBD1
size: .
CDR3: CACSQGEGEAFF
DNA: TGTGCCTGTTCACAGGGGGAGGGTGAAGCTTTCTTT

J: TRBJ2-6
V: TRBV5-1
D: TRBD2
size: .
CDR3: CASSELAGTGANVLTF
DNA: TGCGCCAGCAGTGAACTAGCGGGAACTGGGGCCAACGTCCTGACTTTC

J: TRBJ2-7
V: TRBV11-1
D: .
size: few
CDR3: CASSSWRGGYEQYF
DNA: TGTGCCAGCAGTTCGTGGAGGGGTGGCTACGAGCAGTACTTC

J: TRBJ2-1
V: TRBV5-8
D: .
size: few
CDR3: CASSPSSYNEQFF
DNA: TGTGCCAGCAGCCCCTCTTCCTACAATGAGCAGTTCTTC

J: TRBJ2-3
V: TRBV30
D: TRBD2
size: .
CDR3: CAWILAGPGGRTDTQYF
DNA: TGTGCCTGGATACTAGCGGGACCCGGTGGCCGCACAGATACGCAGTATTTT

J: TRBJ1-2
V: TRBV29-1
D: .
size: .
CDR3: CSVEGRGVSYGYTF
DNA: TGCAGCGTTGAAGGACGGGGGGTCTCCTATGGCTACACCTTC

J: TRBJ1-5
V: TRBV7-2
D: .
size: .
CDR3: CASSPSSVHNQPQHF
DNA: TGTGCCAGCAGCCCCAGTTCAGTCCACAATCAGCCCCAGCATTTT

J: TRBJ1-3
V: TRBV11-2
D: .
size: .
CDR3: CASSPGRGSAGNTIYF
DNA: TGTGCCAGCAGCCCAGGGCGGGGGAGCGCTGGAAACACCATATATTTT

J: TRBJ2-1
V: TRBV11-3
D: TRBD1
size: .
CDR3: CASSQGQGATLEQFF
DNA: TGTGCCAGCAGCCAGGGACAGGGGGCGACCCTTGAGCAGTTCTTC

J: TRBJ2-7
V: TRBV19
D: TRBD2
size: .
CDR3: CASSIDPGTSYEQYF
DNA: TGTGCCAGTAGTATAGACCCCGGGACTAGCTACGAGCAGTACTTC

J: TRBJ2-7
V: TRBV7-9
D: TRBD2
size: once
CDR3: CASSLATGGHEQYF
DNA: TGTGCCAGCAGCTTAGCCACGGGGGGGCACGAGCAGTACTTC

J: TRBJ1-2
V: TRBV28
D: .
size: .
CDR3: CASTPSGWGLYGYTF
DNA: TGTGCCAGCACTCCTTCGGGGTGGGGTCTCTATGGCTACACCTTC